These 13 T cell receptor beta chains share one sample of origin, sequenced in a study of blood T cell repertoires in COVID-19. Method: immunoSEQ multiplex PCR; TCRdb's copy keeps in-frame clones and lacks some. The data contain nearly 350,000 clones, around nine tenths of them seen just once; the ten biggest clones take up roughly 6.6%. Sequenced: peripheral blood. These receptors were taken from a woman in her 70s with COVID-19, enrolled during active disease.

This clone occurred once. This chain links TRBV24-1 with TRBJ2-2; TRBD2 might be the D (7 bases). V lost 10 bases and J 3 bases, leaving 14 bases between the germline ends. Germline lookup yields CDR1 KGHDR and CDR2 SFDVKD. The CDR3 extends over 14 amino acids. The CDR3 region is CATGGAVDTGELFF. As DNA, the CDR3 is TGTGCCACAGGGGGGGCGGTGGACACCGGGGAGCTGTTTTTT.

This chain uses TRBV2 with TRBJ2-3, with D unclear. Between the trimmed V and J ends, which lost 5 bases and 2 bases, there was a span of 11 bases. Germline lookup yields CDR1 SNHLY and CDR2 FYNNEI. The CDR3 is made up of 14 amino acids. The CDR3 nucleotides are TGTGCCAGCAGTAAAACTTATCCCACAGATACGCAGTATTTT. Its translation: CASSKTYPTDTQYF.

The chain combines TRBV5-1 with TRBJ2-3; 12 nucleotides line up with TRBD2. Germline V gives CDR1 SGHRS, CDR2 YFSETQ. This CDR3 contains 17 residues. V shed 3 bases, J shed 2 bases, and the junction held 7 bases outside the gene matches. The CDR3 region is CASSSLAGGLDTDTQYF. CDR3 nucleotides: TGCGCCAGCAGCTCACTAGCGGGGGGATTGGACACAGATACGCAGTATTTT.

The J gene is TRBJ1-5, the V gene TRBV6-5, with 7 bases lining up with TRBD1. V shed 6 bases, J shed 0 bases, and the junction held 2 bases outside the gene matches. The CDR3 has 14 amino acids. From germline, CDR1 is MNHEY and CDR2 SVGAGI. CDR3 region: CASRRDSSNQPQHF. CDR3 nucleotides: TGTGCCAGCAGAAGGGACAGTAGCAATCAGCCCCAGCATTTT.

A word on this clone: The sample has other DNA sequences that encode this CDR3 too. The V and J genes are TRBV19 and TRBJ1-1; D is perhaps TRBD1 (6 bases). The CDR3 length is 13 residues. V lost 1 base to trimming and J lost 5 bases, with 8 bases between them. Germline lookup yields CDR1 LNHDA and CDR2 SQIVND (reference sequence). The CDR3: CASSIAGVTEAFF. The CDR3 DNA follows: TGTGCCAGTAGTATAGCAGGGGTAACTGAAGCTTTCTTT. Variable domain in full (rest from reference TRBV19 and TRBJ1-1): DGGITQSPKYLFRKEGQNVTLSCEQNLNHDAMYWYRQDPGQGLRLIYYSQIVNDFQKGDIAEGYSVSREKKESFPLTVTSAQKNPTAFYLCASSIAGVTEAFFGQGTRLTVV.

CDR3 bases: TGTGCCAGCTCACCTATGAGGAACAATGAGCAGTTCTTC. Translated, it gives CASSPMRNNEQFF. The gene calls are TRBV18 and TRBJ2-1; D not certain. Trimming took 3 bases from V and 5 from J, leaving 8 bases between them. The CDR3 sequence is 13 residues long. Germline V lookup: CDR1 KGHSH, CDR2 LQKENI. The complete variable domain, with remaining parts taken from reference TRBV18 and TRBJ2-1, reads NAGVMQNPRHLVRRRGQEARLRCSPMKGHSHVYWYRQLPEEGLKFMVYLQKENIIDESGMPKERFSAEFPKEGPSILRIQQVVRGDSAAYFCASSPMRNNEQFFGPGTRLTVL.

The count of this clone is one. The J gene is TRBJ2-7, the V gene TRBV6-5; 7 nucleotides line up with TRBD1. CDR1 and CDR2 from the germline V gene are MNHEY and SVGAGI. The V segment lost 5 bases and the J segment 2 bases; nucleotides outside the gene matches: 6. The CDR3 consists of 14 residues. Here the CDR3 DNA reads TGTGCCAGCAGTCCCCCGGGACAGCCCTACGAGCAGTACTTC. Translating gives CASSPPGQPYEQYF.

The chain recombines TRBV9 with TRBJ1-2, with D tentatively TRBD1 (5 bases). CDR3 length: 15 residues. Germline CDR1 is SGDLS and CDR2 is YYNGEE. V shed 0 bases and J shed 4 bases, with 13 bases lying between them. Here the CDR3 reads CASSVAQDNVYGYTF. CDR3 DNA sequence: TGTGCCAGCAGCGTAGCCCAGGACAATGTCTATGGCTACACCTTC.

The chain links TRBV7-3 to TRBJ2-1, with TRBD1 matching over 12 bases. Unmatched junction bases numbered 7, after V lost 0 bases and J lost 1 base. This CDR3 comprises 19 residues. Germline CDR1 and CDR2: SGHTA and FQGTGA. CDR3 in amino acids: CASSLTGQGAIRSYNEQFF. In DNA form, the CDR3 reads TGTGCCAGCAGCTTAACGGGACAGGGGGCGATTAGGTCCTACAATGAGCAGTTCTTC.

The V and J genes are TRBV28 and TRBJ2-7; D is unclear. Germline V gives CDR1 MDHEN, CDR2 SYDVKM. CDR3 length: 13 residues. Trimming pared 5 bases from V and 3 bases from J, leaving 11 bases between. CDR3: CASSPPGIYEQYF. The CDR3 DNA reads as TGTGCCAGCAGTCCCCCGGGTATCTACGAGCAGTACTTC. Variable domain in full (rest from reference TRBV28 and TRBJ2-7): DVKVTQSSRYLVKRTGEKVFLECVQDMDHENMFWYRQDPGLGLRLIYFSYDVKMKEKGDIPEGYSVSREKKERFSLILESASTNQTSMYLCASSPPGIYEQYFGPGTRLTVT.

V and J are TRBV5-6 and TRBJ1-1; D possibly corresponds to TRBD1 (6 bases). Trimming stripped 2 bases from V and 3 bases from J, with 11 bases between. The CDR3 sequence is 14 residues long. The germline V gene encodes CDR1 SGHDT and CDR2 YYEEEE. The CDR3: CASSFGDRYTEAFF. The CDR3 coding sequence is TGTGCCAGCAGCTTTGGCGACAGGTACACTGAAGCTTTCTTT.

The chain links TRBV5-1 to TRBJ1-4; 8 bases fit TRBD1. J gave up 7 bases and V 0 bases, and 11 bases lay outside the gene matches. The CDR3 sequence is 17 residues long. Germline CDR1 SGHRS, CDR2 YFSETQ. In nucleotides, the CDR3 is TGCGCCAGCAGCTTGGGACAGGGGCTGGGGGTCGGTGAAAAACTGTTTTTT. Translated: CASSLGQGLGVGEKLFF.

V is TRBV18 and J is TRBJ1-1; TRBD1 matches at 8 bases. J lost 11 bases, V lost 3 bases, and 8 bases had no gene match. Germline V CDR1 and CDR2: KGHSH, LQKENI. The CDR3 covers 13 residues. CDR3 sequence (DNA): TGTGCCAGCTCACCGGACAGGGAATTTGGCGCTTTCTTT. The encoded protein is CASSPDREFGAFF.